The 24 T cell receptor beta chains given below trace back to one sample, sequenced in a study of blood T cells in healthy people across ages. Combining a sample-barcoded 5' primer with a J-beta primer mix, a second PCR ran for about 6 to 11 cycles. TCRdb reprocessed the 5' RACE reads with MiXCR, giving one entry per CDR3 protein. Counted here are over 700,000 distinct CDR3 sequences, about 55% occurring once; the ten biggest clones make up around 40%. Sequenced material: blood. These receptors were obtained from a man aged 80 or over in good health.

The chain is built from TRBV12-3 or TRBV12-4 and TRBJ2-7; D might be TRBD2 (5 bases). The V and J ends lost 3 bases and 0 bases respectively, with 6 bases between them. The CDR3 loop spans 13 amino acids. The CDR3 loop is CASSFGVSYEQYF. The CDR3 DNA follows: TGTGCCAGCAGTTTCGGGGTCTCCTACGAGCAGTACTTC.

This chain joins TRBV14 and TRBJ2-5; no reliable D call. The CDR3 consists of 11 residues. Trimming pared 3 bases from V and 5 bases from J, leaving 4 bases between. Per the germline V gene, CDR1 is SGHDN and CDR2 is FVKESK. CDR3 sequence reads: CASSHSETQYF. The CDR3 nucleotides are TGTGCCAGCAGCCATTCCGAGACCCAGTACTTC.

This chain links TRBV6-1 with TRBJ2-2, with 7 bases lining up with TRBD1. CDR3 length: 12 residues. Per germline, CDR1 MNHNS and CDR2 SASEGT. Unmatched junction bases numbered 3, after V lost 4 bases and J lost 10 bases. The DNA for the CDR3 is TGTGCCAGCAGTGCAGGGGGACAGGAGCTGTTTTTT. Amino acids: CASSAGGQELFF.

V usage is TRBV7-3 and J usage is TRBJ2-1; D possibly corresponds to TRBD1 (5 bases). CDR1 is SGHTA, CDR2 FQGTGA, per germline. CDR3 length: 14 amino acids. Trimming removed 2 bases at V and 10 bases at J, with 15 bases between. CDR3 sequence (DNA): TGTGCCAGCAGCTTAGGGGCAGGGCCAAGGGAGCAGTTCTTC. It codes for CASSLGAGPREQFF.

J is TRBJ2-4 and V is TRBV5-5; D call uncertain. Trimming took 0 bases from V and 1 from J, leaving 11 bases between them. The germline V gene has CDR1 SGHKS and CDR2 YYEKEE (reference sequence). The CDR3 loop spans 16 amino acids. The CDR3 sequence: CASSLGAERAKNIQYF. CDR3 coding DNA: TGTGCCAGCAGCTTGGGGGCGGAGAGGGCCAAAAACATTCAGTACTTC.

This clonotype appeared a few times. The genes are TRBV9 and TRBJ1-4; no firm D call. This CDR3 has 15 amino acids. V lost 0 bases to trimming and J lost 0 bases, with 6 bases between them. Germline V gene lookup returns CDR1 SGDLS and CDR2 YYNGEE. The CDR3 loop is CASSVGGATNEKLFF. The CDR3 DNA reads as TGTGCCAGCAGCGTAGGTGGAGCAACTAATGAAAAACTGTTTTTT.

The chain is built from TRBV3-1 and TRBJ2-7, with 9 bases that match TRBD2. The V and J ends lost 1 base and 2 bases, in that order; junction bases with no gene match: 3. The CDR3 is made up of 15 amino acids. In germline, CDR1 is LGHDT, CDR2 YNNKEL (reference sequence). This CDR3 reads CASSQVAGAAYEQYF. The DNA for the CDR3 is TGTGCCAGCAGCCAAGTAGCGGGAGCGGCCTACGAGCAGTACTTC.

This chain links TRBV29-1 with TRBJ2-2, with 10 bases lining up with TRBD2. The CDR3 has 14 residues. V lost 6 bases to trimming and J lost 1 base; unmatched junction nucleotides: 2. Germline values: CDR1 SQVTM, CDR2 ANQGSEA. The CDR3 region has the DNA TGCAGCGTGAGGACTAGCGGGAACACCGGGGAGCTGTTTTTT. This gives the protein CSVRTSGNTGELFF.

This clonotype was picked up a small number of times. The CDR3 DNA follows: TGCAGCGTTGATTCCAGGGGTGGCTACACCTTC. Its translation: CSVDSRGGYTF. The chain joins TRBV29-1 to TRBJ1-2; D is perhaps TRBD1 (6 bases). Trimming took 3 bases from V and 7 from J, leaving 9 bases between them. Germline CDR1 and CDR2: SQVTM and ANQGSEA. The CDR3 is made up of 11 amino acids.

The V and J genes are TRBV5-1 and TRBJ2-5; TRBD2 matches 14 bases. Germline assignment: CDR1 SGHRS and CDR2 YFSETQ. With 7 bases clipped from V and 1 base from J, the junction kept 3 bases outside the gene matches. CDR3 size: 15 residues. The CDR3 region has the DNA TGCGCCAGCGGGACTAGCGGGAGCCTCCAAGAGACCCAGTACTTC. Its translation is CASGTSGSLQETQYF. Using reference TRBV5-1 and TRBJ2-5 for the parts outside the CDR3, the full variable domain is KAGVTQTPRYLIKTRGQQVTLSCSPISGHRSVSWYQQTPGQGLQFLFEYFSETQRNKGNFPGRFSGRQFSNSRSEMNVSTLELGDSALYLCASGTSGSLQETQYFGPGTRLLVL.

This clonotype occurred once. CDR3 sequence reads: CASSISASGTDTQYF. DNA of the CDR3: TGTGCCAGCAGCATTAGCGCTTCTGGCACAGATACGCAGTATTTT. The V gene is TRBV7-2, the J gene TRBJ2-3; a possible D gene is TRBD2 (5 bases). The CDR3 is made up of 15 amino acids. The V end lost 5 bases, the J end lost 1 base, and 13 bases lay between the germline ends. Germline V CDR1 and CDR2: SGHTA, FQGNSA.

The chain employs TRBV20-1 and TRBJ1-5, with D perhaps TRBD1 (6 bases). V was pared by 3 bases and J by 1 base, with 13 bases between. The CDR3 has 15 amino acids. Germline CDR1 DFQATT, CDR2 SNEGSKA (reference sequence). The CDR3 reads CSASVTGPSNQPQHF. The CDR3, as DNA: TGCAGTGCTAGCGTTACAGGGCCCAGCAATCAGCCCCAGCATTTT.

This clonotype showed up just once. The chain combines TRBV5-1 with TRBJ1-3; D not certain. Germline V lookup: CDR1 SGHRS, CDR2 YFSETQ. The CDR3 loop spans 17 amino acids. V was pared by 2 bases and J by 0 bases, with 15 bases between. The CDR3 DNA sequence: TGCGCCAGCAGCTTACCGCTCGACGGCCACTCTGGAAACACCATATATTTT. It is translated as CASSLPLDGHSGNTIYF.

This chain joins TRBV13 and TRBJ1-1; 10 bases agree with TRBD1. CDR1 and CDR2 from the germline V gene are PRHDT and FYEKMQ (reference sequence). The J segment lost 1 base and the V segment lost 5 bases, leaving 7 bases of the junction unmatched. CDR3 length equals 16 residues. The CDR3 nucleotides are TGTGCCAGCAGCCCTTCCTGGACAGGGGGGAACACTGAAGCTTTCTTT. Amino acid sequence: CASSPSWTGGNTEAFF.

This clonotype was seen more than once but under ten times. This sequence joins TRBV5-1 and TRBJ1-5; possibly TRBD1 for D (5 bases). Looked up from germline, CDR1 is SGHRS and CDR2 is YFSETQ. The CDR3 contains 13 residues. V gave up 3 bases and J gave up 8 bases, with 12 bases separating them. The CDR3 here is CASSSQGPEPQHF. In DNA form, the CDR3 reads TGCGCCAGCAGCTCGCAGGGTCCGGAGCCCCAGCATTTT.

This clonotype was observed a handful of times. This sequence joins TRBV11-2 and TRBJ2-3; TRBD2 matches at 10 bases. The trim removed 0 bases at V and 14 bases at J, leaving 11 bases unmatched. Looked up from germline, CDR1 is SGHAT and CDR2 is FQNNGV. There are 15 residues in the CDR3. The CDR3 region has the DNA TGTGCCAGCAGCTTAGAACTAGCGGGACTTAGATACGCGTATTTT. Amino acid sequence: CASSLELAGLRYAYF.

The rearrangement uses TRBV5-1 and TRBJ1-2, with a possible D match to TRBD1 (6 bases). The CDR3 has 14 amino acids. Trimming left V 4 bases short and J 8 bases short, with 18 bases between. Germline V gene data show CDR1 as SGHRS and CDR2 as YFSETQ. The CDR3 here is CASSLPTGAEGYTF. CDR3 nucleotides: TGCGCCAGCAGCCTACCGACAGGTGCGGAAGGCTACACCTTC.

This sequence joins TRBV5-1 and TRBJ1-1, with 7 bases aligning to TRBD1. V shed 2 bases and J 0 bases; nucleotides not matched to a gene: 4. This CDR3 has 15 residues. Germline-derived CDR1 and CDR2 are SGHRS and YFSETQ. CDR3 amino acids: CASSFGGGLNTEAFF. CDR3 DNA: TGCGCCAGCAGCTTTGGAGGGGGCTTGAACACTGAAGCTTTCTTT.

The V and J genes are TRBV6-5 and TRBJ2-7; the match to TRBD2 covers 7 bases. The CDR3 sequence is 14 residues long. Trimming at V came to 7 bases and at J to 2 bases, leaving 8 bases not matched to a gene. CDR1 is MNHEY, CDR2 SVGAGI, per germline. This CDR3 reads CASTPGRATYEQYF. CDR3 DNA: TGTGCCAGCACCCCTGGGAGGGCTACCTACGAGCAGTACTTC.

A remark on this clonotype: This may be a read error, as it is one base from a much larger clone. V gene TRBV5-1 combines with J gene TRBJ2-5, with unresolved D. The assigned J gene may be wrong: the sequence end matches TRBJ2-1 better. This CDR3 has 12 residues. Germline CDR1 SGHRS, CDR2 YFSETQ. This CDR3 is CASSLGQETQFF. CDR3 coding DNA: TGCGCCAGCAGCTTGGGGCAAGAGACCCAGTTCTTC.

The chain couples TRBV5-1 to TRBJ2-7; TRBD1 agrees at 7 bases. This CDR3 contains 13 residues. Trimming at V came to 3 bases and at J to 6 bases, leaving 6 bases not matched to a gene. The germline V gene encodes CDR1 SGHRS and CDR2 YFSETQ. The CDR3 DNA reads TGCGCCAGCAGCTCGCTGGACAGGACCGAGCAGTACTTC. This encodes CASSSLDRTEQYF.

The V gene is TRBV20-1, the J gene TRBJ1-6; no definite D call. V was pared by 0 bases and J by 0 bases, with 12 bases between. From germline, CDR1 is DFQATT and CDR2 SNEGSKA (reference sequence). This CDR3 has 17 residues. CDR3 bases: TGCAGTGCTAGAGATAGAATAAACCTCTCCTATAATTCACCCCTCCACTTT. Its protein product is CSARDRINLSYNSPLHF.

This clonotype was counted only a few times. This rearrangement joins TRBV20-1 to TRBJ1-2, with D hard to call. Trimming shortened V by 5 bases and J by 1 base, and 11 bases separated the two germline ends. This CDR3 region has 13 residues. CDR1 is DFQATT, CDR2 SNEGSKA, per germline (reference sequence). In nucleotides, the CDR3 is TGCAGTGCTCGAACAGCGATTAACTATGGCTACACCTTC. It translates to CSARTAINYGYTF.

This clonotype was counted a few times. The chain joins TRBV15 to TRBJ1-2; unclear D gene. There are 13 residues in the CDR3. V shed 1 base and J shed 2 bases, with 5 bases lying between them. Germline V lookup: CDR1 LNHNV, CDR2 YYDKDF (reference sequence). This CDR3 is CATSRGLNYGYTF. The CDR3 nucleotides are TGTGCCACCAGCAGAGGACTCAACTATGGCTACACCTTC.